Each of the 2 T cell receptor beta chains below was sequenced from the same sample in a study of molecular identifiers for immune sequencing clone quantification. TCRdb used MiXCR to reprocess the PCR reads, holding one entry per CDR3 protein. This table holds about 510,000 distinct CDR3 sequences, 20% to 25% found once. Material for sequencing was naive CD8+ T cells from blood, with Jurkat cell RNA spiked in. Subset noted: FACS-sorted CD8+CD4-CCR7+CD45RA+ naive T cells. These receptor sequences come from a human donor in good health. Some libraries in this study had Jurkat cell RNA spiked in.

This clonotype has a count of ten or more. CDR3 sequence: CASSLDSGVGKNTEAFF. The CDR3 DNA sequence: TGTGCCAGCAGCTTAGATTCTGGGGTAGGGAAGAACACTGAAGCTTTCTTT. The V gene is TRBV7-8, the J gene TRBJ1-1, with no clear D. Between the trimmed V and J ends, which lost 1 base and 1 base, there was a span of 16 bases. The CDR3 extends over 17 amino acids. The germline gives CDR1 SGHVS, CDR2 FQNEAQ.

About this clonotype: This could be a read error, since a much larger clone is one nucleotide away. The genes are TRBV4-3 and TRBJ1-4, with D possibly TRBD1 on 6 matching bases. This CDR3 has 16 residues. Germline lookup yields CDR1 LGHNA and CDR2 YSLEER. The CDR3 DNA reads as TGCGCCAGCAGCCAAGTCTGGGCAGGGGTGATTGAAGAACTGTTTTTT. Translation gives CASSQVWAGVIEELFF.